This TCR beta chain originates from a study of cytomegalovirus exposure and HLA in healthy donors. Trimming stripped 1 base from V and 2 bases from J, with 6 bases between. Germline CDR1 and CDR2: SEHNR and FQNEAQ (reference sequence). CDR3 length: 14 amino acids. Researchers ran the PCR with 60 Vbeta and 13 Jbeta primers. Source study methods: About 11 million of tens of millions of unique TCR beta chains were shared, per a later count. The repertoire was sequenced with immunoSEQ multiplex PCR; TCRdb's copy has only in-frame clones and lacks some. Clonal size and the V and J genes are those of that table, whereas D and trimming came from the DNA. The table shows under 200,000 clones, with about four fifths occurring only once. The study's findings and limits: Excluded: some indistinguishable V segments such as TRBV6-2 and TRBV6-3.

Worth noting for this clone: Its antigen is unidentified.

Healthy donors of bone marrow made up the group. The sample taken for sequencing was PBMCs. The V and J genes are TRBV7-9 and TRBJ1-5; possible D gene TRBD1, 6 bases. The sequence derives from a male donor in good health and CMV-seropositive. CDR3 in amino acids: CASSLEGGNQPQHF. In DNA form, the CDR3 reads TGTGCCAGCAGCTTAGAGGGGGGCAATCAGCCCCAGCATTTT.